This T cell receptor (beta chain) was captured in a study of immune evolution from preneoplasia to lung adenocarcinoma. Resections took place in Japan or China from about 2014 to 2017. Two lung cancer pathologists independently confirmed each histologic diagnosis. TCRdb's table, derived via immunoSEQ multiplex PCR, lists solely in-frame clones and lacks some. The sample yields about 2,000 clones, roughly 75% seen once. The CDR3 consists of 15 residues. V lost 0 bases and J lost 0, with 6 bases in between. Per germline, CDR1 SGHRS and CDR2 YFSETQ. The genes are TRBV5-1 and TRBJ1-4, with D unresolved. The specimen was FFPE normal lung tissue adjacent to the tumor. This TCR was recovered from a person between 55 and 69 years old with lung adenocarcinoma. For the CDR3, the DNA is TGCGCCAGCAGCTTGGGAGGGTCAACTAATGAAAAACTGTTTTTT. Protein product: CASSLGGSTNEKLFF.